Listed below are T cell receptor beta chains from one sample, sequenced in a study of T cell responses to AZD1222 COVID-19 vaccine. Clones were read by immunoSEQ multiplex PCR, and TCRdb kept only the in-frame ones, dropping some. The sample comprises tens of thousands of clones, 88% of which are singletons, and approximately 10% rests with the top ten. Here the sequenced sample was peripheral blood, taken on day 0 of MenACWY control vaccination. The receptor source for this set is an adult in good health. Both conserved end residues are trimmed from each CDR3.

V | CDR3
TRBV30 | ASSGGGEAF
TRBV20-1 | SASPSRAIQSGELF
TRBV5-1 | ASRSSGGRTDTQY
TRBV30 | AWTRYRTNTEAF
TRBV23-1 | ASSHIQAYSNQPQH
TRBV24-1 | ATSGLGRAGAKNIQY
TRBV7-2 | ASSLAGPGLGTEAF
TRBV10-3 | AISDREETQY
TRBV29-1 | SVAVGGRETQY
TRBV7-2 | ASSSDRLTDTQY
TRBV28 | ASSLEEHATNEKLF
TRBV9 | ASSLDRANSPLH
TRBV29-1 | SVEGDSRINGYT
TRBV5-1 | ASSSTGEANGYT
TRBV19 | ASSMRQIHGYT
TRBV28 | ASSLRGYEQY
TRBV4-3 | ASSQAVVPGTGRYGGEKLF
TRBV6-4 | ASSDRTQPDRFYEQY
TRBV5-1 | ASTRDLNSYEQY
TRBV10-3 | AISELVSSDTQY
TRBV30 | AWDPGLAGNEQF
TRBV11-3 | ASSLDQGEQF
TRBV10-3 | AISESGFDNEQF
TRBV27 | ASSTRTTRGYT
TRBV19 | ASSQLDRANTEAF
TRBV7-9 | ASSLSVNTEAF
TRBV15 | ATSRDLGRPSYT
TRBV29-1 | SVGTSGGRGEQY
TRBV2 | ASSEATYNEQF
TRBV30 | AWTAFMNTEAF
TRBV20-1 | SVTGVLEAF
TRBV19 | ASDRNSGNTIY
TRBV6-6 | ASSADRENQPQH
TRBV7-9 | ASSPGTGFRSYNEQF
TRBV3-1/TRBV3-2 | ASRRGITDTQY
TRBV19 | ASREGNRVGTGELF
TRBV6-5 | ASSRTAGTGDGYT
TRBV5-4 | ASSLRRGTDGELF
TRBV2 | ASRGQRETQY
TRBV5-1 | ASSPQSDSYNEQF
TRBV27 | ASSLRTSNTEAF
TRBV7-9 | ASSWQETQY